The rows below give T cell receptor beta chains drawn from one sample of a study of blood T cell repertoires in COVID-19. TCRdb keeps only in-frame clones here, not all; method: immunoSEQ multiplex PCR. The data hold roughly 230,000 clones, with more than 70% observed a single time. Material: peripheral blood. The receptor set was obtained from a man between 35 and 55 years old with active or convalescent COVID-19. The CDR3 runs from the conserved cysteine through the conserved F or W. The D gene is left open where the match is weak. Some rows have no size entry. The others give once, few or many, or a class for an expanded clone.

.	TRBV19	TRBJ2-1	TRBD2	TGTGCCAGTAGTATAGATCTCGGGCGGGAGAAGCAGTTCTTC	CASSIDLGREKQFF
.	TRBV6-5	TRBJ1-2	TRBD1	TGTGCCAGCAGCCGCGGACAGGGTTACGGCTACACCTTC	CASSRGQGYGYTF
.	TRBV29-1	TRBJ1-1	TRBD1	TGCAGCGTTACCGGACAGGGAGTAGGGGCTTTCTTT	CSVTGQGVGAFF
few	TRBV20-1	TRBJ2-3	.	TGCAGTGCTAGAACTAGCCCCACGCAGTATTTT	CSARTSPTQYF
.	TRBV27	TRBJ2-5	.	TGTGCCAGCAGTTTATCGTCCGGTGAGACCCAGTACTTC	CASSLSSGETQYF
.	TRBV5-4	TRBJ2-3	TRBD2	TGTGCCAGCAGCTTGGTCACTAGCGGCACAGATACGCAGTATTTT	CASSLVTSGTDTQYF
once	TRBV14	TRBJ2-1	TRBD2	TGTGCCAGCAGCCAAGGGCTAAGCGGGGCCTACAATGAGCAGTTCTTC	CASSQGLSGAYNEQFF
.	TRBV4-3	TRBJ1-4	.	TGCGCCAGCAGCCAAGGGGACACTACAACTAATGAAAAACTGTTTTTT	CASSQGDTTTNEKLFF
.	TRBV9	TRBJ1-1	.	TGTGCCAGCAGCCCTGGACAGTATGGTGAAGCTTTCTTT	CASSPGQYGEAFF
.	TRBV30	TRBJ1-2	.	TGTGCCTCGAGCGGGGGTGGCTACACCTTC	CASSGGGYTF
.	TRBV30	TRBJ2-7	TRBD1	TGTGCCTGGAGCCGGGACAGGGCCTACGAACAGTACTTC	CAWSRDRAYEQYF
.	TRBV19	TRBJ2-1	TRBD1	TGTGCCAGTAGAGAGACAGGGTTAAAGCAGTTCTTC	CASRETGLKQFF
few	TRBV29-1	TRBJ2-5	.	TGCAGCGTTCAAACATGGGAGGAGACCCAGTACTTC	CSVQTWEETQYF
.	TRBV20-1	TRBJ1-1	.	TGCAGTGCTATTGTAGGGGCTGAAGCTTTCTTT	CSAIVGAEAFF
.	TRBV19	TRBJ2-3	TRBD2	TGTGCCAGTAGTATTAAACTAGCGGGAGGCACAGATACGCAGTATTTT	CASSIKLAGGTDTQYF
.	TRBV18	TRBJ1-1	TRBD1	TGTGCCAGCTCACCGGGACAGGGTTTGGCTGAAGCTTTCTTT	CASSPGQGLAEAFF
few	TRBV14	TRBJ1-1	TRBD1	TGTGCCAGCAGCAGACAGGGTTCCACTGAAGCTTTCTTT	CASSRQGSTEAFF
.	TRBV6-2/TRBV6-3	TRBJ1-3	.	TGTGCCAGCAGTTACTCGAGGTCGTCAGCTGGAAACACCATATATTTT	CASSYSRSSAGNTIYF
.	TRBV3-1/TRBV3-2	TRBJ2-3	TRBD1	TGTGCCAGCAGCCAAGACAGGGCAGGGGGCCTCACGCAGTATTTT	CASSQDRAGGLTQYF
.	TRBV30	TRBJ1-3	.	TGTGCCTGGAGTAGTACAGGCTCTGGAAACACCATATATTTT	CAWSSTGSGNTIYF
.	TRBV4-1	TRBJ1-1	TRBD1	TGCGCCAGCACGACCGTCCGGACAGGGCTTGTAGTGAACACTGAAGCTTTCTTT	CASTTVRTGLVVNTEAFF
.	TRBV18	TRBJ1-1	.	TGTGCCAGCTCCCGTACCCAACAGGGGAACACTGAAGCTTTCTTT	CASSRTQQGNTEAFF
once	TRBV19	TRBJ2-1	TRBD2	TGTGCCACCTCAGGACTAGCGGGAGGCAATGAGCAGTTCTTC	CATSGLAGGNEQFF
.	TRBV21-1	TRBJ2-3	.	TGTGCCAGCAGCTTCCACCTAGCGGGAGTGAACCCAGATACGCAGTATTTT	CASSFHLAGVNPDTQYF
few	TRBV5-1	TRBJ2-3	.	TGCGCCAGCAGCTTCGGGGACACCAGAAGCACAGATACGCAGTATTTT	CASSFGDTRSTDTQYF
.	TRBV6-2/TRBV6-3	TRBJ2-1	TRBD1	TGTGCCAGCAGTTATAGACAGGGGGCATCCGATGAGCAGTTCTTC	CASSYRQGASDEQFF
.	TRBV6-1	TRBJ2-7	.	TGTGCCAGCAGTGAAGGAACTATCGAGCAGTACTTC	CASSEGTIEQYF
.	TRBV5-1	TRBJ1-4	.	TGCGCCAGCAGCTTGGGAGCGGGGGACGAAAAACTGTTTTTT	CASSLGAGDEKLFF
.	TRBV5-6	TRBJ2-1	.	TGTGCCAGCAGCATGGACGTGGCAGGGCAAAATGAGCAGTTCTTC	CASSMDVAGQNEQFF
once	TRBV20-1	TRBJ2-3	TRBD2	TGCAGTGCTAGTACCGCTAGCGGGGGGGCCGGAGATACGCAGTATTTT	CSASTASGGAGDTQYF
.	TRBV18	TRBJ1-5	.	TGTGCCAGCTCACCAATGGGAGCGCCTCGTAGTAATCAGCCCCAGCATTTT	CASSPMGAPRSNQPQHF
.	TRBV9	TRBJ1-5	.	TGTGCCAGCAGCGCCGGAGGTAGCGGCAATCAGCCCCAGCATTTT	CASSAGGSGNQPQHF
.	TRBV12-3/TRBV12-4	TRBJ1-2	.	TGTGCCAGCAGTTTAGCGCGTGGTGGCTACACCTTC	CASSLARGGYTF
.	TRBV11-2	TRBJ1-3	.	TGTGCCAGCAGCCCCCGACAAAAGTCTGGAAACACCATATATTTT	CASSPRQKSGNTIYF
.	TRBV30	TRBJ1-1	.	TGTGCCTGGTCGCTCGGGGTTGACAAAGCTTTCTTT	CAWSLGVDKAFF
.	TRBV30	TRBJ1-5	TRBD1	TGTGCCTGGAGTGTTGTGGGGACAGGGGTCAGTCAGCCCCAGCATTTT	CAWSVVGTGVSQPQHF
few	TRBV4-1	TRBJ1-3	.	TGCGCCAGCAGCCACCCGGAGAGGGCGGAGGGAAACACCATATATTTT	CASSHPERAEGNTIYF
once	TRBV24-1	TRBJ1-1	TRBD1	TGTGCCACCCGGGGATCAGGGGGCTCCACTGAAGCTTTCTTT	CATRGSGGSTEAFF
.	TRBV20-1	TRBJ1-1	TRBD1	TGCAGTGCCCGACAGGGGATTGAAGCTTTCTTT	CSARQGIEAFF
once	TRBV28	TRBJ1-2	.	TGTGCCAGTGCTGCGGGGGGCGGGTATGGCTACACCTTC	CASAAGGGYGYTF
.	TRBV7-2	TRBJ2-5	.	TGTGCCAGCAGCTTAGGGCCTGACGGGGGTGGAGAGACCCAGTACTTC	CASSLGPDGGGETQYF
.	TRBV5-6	TRBJ2-1	TRBD1	TGTGCCAGTGGCGCGTCCCGGGCGACAGGGGATGGCCAAGACAATGAGCAGTTCTTC	CASGASRATGDGQDNEQFF
.	TRBV27	TRBJ2-1	.	TGTGCCAGCAGTTTAGATCCGGTCATCAATGAGCAGTTCTTC	CASSLDPVINEQFF
.	TRBV12-2	TRBJ1-3	.	TGTGCAAGTCGCCAAGCGGGCGGGAAGGACAGGGACTCTGGAAACACCATATATTTT	CASRQAGGKDRDSGNTIYF
once	TRBV5-1	TRBJ2-7	TRBD2	TGCGCCAGCAGCTTGAGGGCTAGCGGGGGGATCTCCTACGAGCAGTACTTC	CASSLRASGGISYEQYF
.	TRBV9	TRBJ2-3	TRBD1	TGTGCCAGCAGCACCGGGACAGGGAGCAGGGATACGCAGTATTTT	CASSTGTGSRDTQYF
.	TRBV3-1/TRBV3-2	TRBJ2-1	.	TGTGCCAGCAGCCAAGCTCAGGGTGAGCAGTTCTTC	CASSQAQGEQFF
.	TRBV6-5	TRBJ2-3	TRBD1	TGTGCCAGCAGAAGTACAGGGGGCCCAGATACGCAGTATTTT	CASRSTGGPDTQYF
once	TRBV6-6	TRBJ2-5	.	TGTGCCAGCATAGGGGGGGGAGAGACCCAGTACTTC	CASIGGGETQYF
.	TRBV19	TRBJ1-3	.	TGTGCCAGTAGGATGGGAGGGAACGGAAACACCATATATTTT	CASRMGGNGNTIYF
.	TRBV12-3/TRBV12-4	TRBJ2-1	TRBD2	TGTGCCAGTGGACTAGCATCCTACAATGAGCAGTTCTTC	CASGLASYNEQFF
.	TRBV11-2	TRBJ2-7	TRBD1	TGTGCCAGCAGCCAGATTGACAGGGGGCTGTACGAGCAGTACTTC	CASSQIDRGLYEQYF